The present TCR beta chain was sequenced within a study of shared clonotypes between healthy human individuals. The table came from immunoSEQ multiplex PCR; TCRdb's copy has only in-frame clones and leaves some out. The sample carries about 1 million clones, more than 65% recorded once. This clone has just a few counts. Those who donated were healthy HIV-negative adults, with no recent acute infections or vaccinations reported. Trimming pared 8 bases from V and 7 bases from J, leaving 14 bases between. The CDR3 loop spans 13 amino acids. Germline V gene data show CDR1 as SEHNR and CDR2 as FQNEAQ (reference sequence).

V gene TRBV7-9 combines with J gene TRBJ1-4, with TRBD1 as a possible D gene (6 bases). Sequences were obtained from memory CD4+ T cells sorted from blood. Subset specified: CD45RA-negative fraction. The source is a man younger than 30 in good health. The CDR3 loop is CASHKQGGEKLFF. The CDR3 nucleotides read TGTGCCAGCCACAAACAGGGAGGTGAAAAACTGTTTTTT.